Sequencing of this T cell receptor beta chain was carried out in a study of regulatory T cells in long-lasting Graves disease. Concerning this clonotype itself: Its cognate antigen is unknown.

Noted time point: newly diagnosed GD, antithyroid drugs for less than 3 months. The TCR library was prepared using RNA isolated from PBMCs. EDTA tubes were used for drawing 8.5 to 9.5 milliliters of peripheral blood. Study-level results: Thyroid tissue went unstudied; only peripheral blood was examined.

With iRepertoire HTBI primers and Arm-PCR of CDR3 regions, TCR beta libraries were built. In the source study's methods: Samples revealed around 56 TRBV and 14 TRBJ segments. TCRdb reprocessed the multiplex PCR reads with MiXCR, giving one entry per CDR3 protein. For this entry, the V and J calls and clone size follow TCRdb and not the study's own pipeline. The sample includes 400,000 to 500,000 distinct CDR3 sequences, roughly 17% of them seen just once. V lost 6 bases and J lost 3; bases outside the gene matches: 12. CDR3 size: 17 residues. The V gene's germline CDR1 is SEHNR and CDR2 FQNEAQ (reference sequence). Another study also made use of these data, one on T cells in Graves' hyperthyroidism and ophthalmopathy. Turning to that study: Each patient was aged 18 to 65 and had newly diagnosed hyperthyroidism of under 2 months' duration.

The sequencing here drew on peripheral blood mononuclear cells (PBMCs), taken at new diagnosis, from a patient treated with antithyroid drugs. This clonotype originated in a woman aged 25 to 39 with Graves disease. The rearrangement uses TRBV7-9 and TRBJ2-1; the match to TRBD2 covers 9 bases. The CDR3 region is CASSLFVTSGNYNEQFF. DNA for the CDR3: TGTGCCAGCAGTTTATTTGTGACTAGCGGTAACTACAATGAGCAGTTCTTC.